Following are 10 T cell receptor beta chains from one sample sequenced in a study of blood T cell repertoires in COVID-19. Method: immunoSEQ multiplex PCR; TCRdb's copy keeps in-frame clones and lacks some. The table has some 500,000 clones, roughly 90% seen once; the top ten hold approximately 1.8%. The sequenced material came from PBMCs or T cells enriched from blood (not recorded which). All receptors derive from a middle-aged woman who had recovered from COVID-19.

The CDR3 loop reads CSAGRRPNTGELFF. The CDR3, as DNA: TGCAGCGCGGGTAGGAGACCGAACACCGGGGAGCTGTTTTTT. V is TRBV29-1 and J is TRBJ2-2; D is undetermined. Germline V gene sequence: CDR1 SQVTM, CDR2 ANQGSEA. The CDR3 sequence is 14 residues long. The ends were cut back, 7 bases at V and 0 bases at J, with 12 bases in the middle.

The CDR3 reads CASKKNSPEAFF. CDR3 nucleotide sequence: TGTGCCAGCAAGAAAAACAGCCCTGAAGCTTTCTTT. The chain combines TRBV2 with TRBJ1-1; no definite D call. Germline V CDR1 and CDR2: SNHLY, FYNNEI. This CDR3 has 12 amino acids. Trimming pared 7 bases from V and 6 bases from J, leaving 12 bases between. Full variable domain (outside the CDR3, taken from reference TRBV2 and TRBJ1-1): EPEVTQTPSHQVTQMGQEVILRCVPISNHLYFYWYRQILGQKVEFLVSFYNNEISEKSEIFDDQFSVERPDGSNFTLKIRSTKLEDSAMYFCASKKNSPEAFFGQGTRLTVV.

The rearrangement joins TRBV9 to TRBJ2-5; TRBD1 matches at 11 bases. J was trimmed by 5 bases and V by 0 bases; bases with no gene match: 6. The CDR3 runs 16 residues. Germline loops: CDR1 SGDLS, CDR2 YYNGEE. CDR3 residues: CASSVDQGQGGETQYF. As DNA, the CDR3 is TGTGCCAGCAGCGTAGATCAGGGACAGGGGGGGGAGACCCAGTACTTC.

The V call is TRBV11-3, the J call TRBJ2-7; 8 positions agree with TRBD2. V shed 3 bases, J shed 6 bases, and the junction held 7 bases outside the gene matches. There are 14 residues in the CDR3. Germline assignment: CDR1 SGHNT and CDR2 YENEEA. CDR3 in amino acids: CASSFSGTISEQYF. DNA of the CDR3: TGTGCCAGCAGCTTTAGCGGGACTATTTCCGAGCAGTACTTC.

In DNA form, the CDR3 reads TGCGCCAGCAGCCTTCAGAAGGGGGTAGTGAACACTGAAGCTTTCTTT. This encodes CASSLQKGVVNTEAFF. This chain joins TRBV4-3 and TRBJ1-1, with TRBD1 as a possible D gene (6 bases). Germline CDR1 reads LGHNA; CDR2 reads YSLEER. CDR3 length: 16 residues. Trimming pared 4 bases from V and 0 bases from J, leaving 15 bases between.

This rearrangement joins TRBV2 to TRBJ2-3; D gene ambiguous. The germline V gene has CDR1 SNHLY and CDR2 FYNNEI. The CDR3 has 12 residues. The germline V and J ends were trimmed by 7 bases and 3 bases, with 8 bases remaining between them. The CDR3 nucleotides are TGTGCCAGCACGACGGAGACAGATACGCAGTATTTT. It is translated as CASTTETDTQYF.

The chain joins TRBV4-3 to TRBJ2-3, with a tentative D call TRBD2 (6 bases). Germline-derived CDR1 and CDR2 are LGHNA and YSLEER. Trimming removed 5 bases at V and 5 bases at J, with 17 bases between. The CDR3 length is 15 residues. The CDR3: CASSVRDPREDTQYF. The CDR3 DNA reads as TGCGCCAGCAGCGTGCGGGACCCTCGAGAAGATACGCAGTATTTT.

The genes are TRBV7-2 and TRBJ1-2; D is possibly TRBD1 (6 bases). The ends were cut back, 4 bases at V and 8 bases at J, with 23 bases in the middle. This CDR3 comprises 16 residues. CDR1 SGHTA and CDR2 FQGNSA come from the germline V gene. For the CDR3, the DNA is TGTGCCAGCAGCTCACAGGGAGGGAATCCGGGGATAGGCTACACCTTC. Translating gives CASSSQGGNPGIGYTF.

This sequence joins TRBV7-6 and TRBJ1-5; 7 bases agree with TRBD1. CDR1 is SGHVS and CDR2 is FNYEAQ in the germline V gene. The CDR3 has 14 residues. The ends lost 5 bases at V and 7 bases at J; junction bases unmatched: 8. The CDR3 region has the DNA TGTGCCAGCAGCCCCAGGGGGAGAGGACAGCCCCAGCATTTT. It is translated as CASSPRGRGQPQHF.

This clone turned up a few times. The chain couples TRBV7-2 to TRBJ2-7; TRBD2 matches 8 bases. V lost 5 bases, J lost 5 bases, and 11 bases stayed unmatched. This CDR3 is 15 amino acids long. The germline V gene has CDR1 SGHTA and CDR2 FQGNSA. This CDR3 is CASSPTGRAPHEQYF. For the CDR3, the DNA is TGTGCCAGCAGCCCGACCGGGAGGGCGCCCCACGAGCAGTACTTC.